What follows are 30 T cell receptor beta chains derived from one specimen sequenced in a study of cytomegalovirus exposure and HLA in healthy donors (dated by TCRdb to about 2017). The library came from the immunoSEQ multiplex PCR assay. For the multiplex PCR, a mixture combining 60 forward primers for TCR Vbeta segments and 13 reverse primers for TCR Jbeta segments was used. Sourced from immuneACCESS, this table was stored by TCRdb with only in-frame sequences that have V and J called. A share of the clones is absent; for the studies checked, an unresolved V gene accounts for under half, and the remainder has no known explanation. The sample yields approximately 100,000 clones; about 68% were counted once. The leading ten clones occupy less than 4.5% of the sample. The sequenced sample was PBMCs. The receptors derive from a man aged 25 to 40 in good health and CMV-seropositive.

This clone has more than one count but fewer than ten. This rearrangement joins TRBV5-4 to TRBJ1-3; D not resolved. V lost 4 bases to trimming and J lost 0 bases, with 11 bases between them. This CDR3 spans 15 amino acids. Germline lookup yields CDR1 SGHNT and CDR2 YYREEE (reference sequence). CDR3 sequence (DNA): TGTGCCAGCAGCGTCCTCCACGGCTCTGGAAACACCATATATTTT. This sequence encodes CASSVLHGSGNTIYF.

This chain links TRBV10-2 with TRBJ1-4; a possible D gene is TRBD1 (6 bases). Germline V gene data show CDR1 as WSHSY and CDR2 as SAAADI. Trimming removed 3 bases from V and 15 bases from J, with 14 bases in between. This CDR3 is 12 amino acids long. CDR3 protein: CASSELFGTLFF. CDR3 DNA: TGCGCCAGCAGTGAACTGTTCGGGACATTGTTTTTT.

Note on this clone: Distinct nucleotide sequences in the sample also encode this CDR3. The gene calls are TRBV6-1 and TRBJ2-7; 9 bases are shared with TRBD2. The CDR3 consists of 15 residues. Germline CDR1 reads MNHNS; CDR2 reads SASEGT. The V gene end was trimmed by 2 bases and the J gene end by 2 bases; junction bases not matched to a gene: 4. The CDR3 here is CASSESSGGTYEQYF. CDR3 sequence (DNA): TGTGCCAGCAGTGAAAGCAGCGGGGGGACCTACGAGCAGTACTTC.

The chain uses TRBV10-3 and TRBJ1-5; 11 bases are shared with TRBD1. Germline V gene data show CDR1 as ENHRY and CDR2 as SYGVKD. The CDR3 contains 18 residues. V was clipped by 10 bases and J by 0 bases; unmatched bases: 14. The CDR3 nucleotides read TGTGCCACTATTCGGGGGACAGGGGGGGGGACTAGCAATCAGCCCCAGCATTTT. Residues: CATIRGTGGGTSNQPQHF.

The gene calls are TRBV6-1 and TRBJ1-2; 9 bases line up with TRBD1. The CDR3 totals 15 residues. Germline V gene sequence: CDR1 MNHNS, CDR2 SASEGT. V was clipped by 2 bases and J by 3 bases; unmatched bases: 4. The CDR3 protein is CASSESTGGYYGYTF. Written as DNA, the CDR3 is TGTGCCAGCAGTGAATCTACAGGGGGCTACTATGGCTACACCTTC.

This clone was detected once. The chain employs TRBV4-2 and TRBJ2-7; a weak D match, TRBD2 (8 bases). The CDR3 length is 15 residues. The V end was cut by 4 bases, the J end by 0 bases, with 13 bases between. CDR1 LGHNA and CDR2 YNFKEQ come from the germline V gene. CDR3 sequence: CASSPAGDSSYEQYF. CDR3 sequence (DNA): TGTGCCAGCAGCCCAGCGGGGGACAGCTCCTACGAGCAGTACTTC.

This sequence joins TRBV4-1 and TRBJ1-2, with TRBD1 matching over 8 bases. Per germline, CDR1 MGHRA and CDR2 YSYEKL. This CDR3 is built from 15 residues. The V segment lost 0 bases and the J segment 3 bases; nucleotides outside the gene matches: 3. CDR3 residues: CASSQDSTGDYGYTF. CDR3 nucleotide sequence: TGCGCCAGCAGCCAAGACTCGACAGGGGACTATGGCTACACCTTC.

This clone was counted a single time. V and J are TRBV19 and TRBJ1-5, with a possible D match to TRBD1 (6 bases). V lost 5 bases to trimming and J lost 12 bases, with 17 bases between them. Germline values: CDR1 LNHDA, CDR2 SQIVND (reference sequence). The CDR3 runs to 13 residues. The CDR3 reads CASSGAGGARQHF. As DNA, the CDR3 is TGTGCCAGTAGTGGCGCGGGGGGGGCTCGCCAGCATTTT.

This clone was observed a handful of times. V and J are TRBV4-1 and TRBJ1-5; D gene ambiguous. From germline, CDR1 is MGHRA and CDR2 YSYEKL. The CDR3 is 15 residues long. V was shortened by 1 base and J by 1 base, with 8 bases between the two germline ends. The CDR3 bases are TGCGCCAGCAGCCAAGGGGCCTGGAGCAATCAGCCCCAGCATTTT. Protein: CASSQGAWSNQPQHF.

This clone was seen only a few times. The CDR3 reads CASSSWDRSYEQYF. The CDR3 bases are TGTGCCAGCAGCTCGTGGGACAGATCCTACGAGCAGTACTTC. V is TRBV7-6 and J is TRBJ2-7, with 7 bases fitting TRBD1. V gave up 4 bases and J gave up 1 base; unmatched junction bases: 4. This CDR3 region has 14 residues. Germline V gene data show CDR1 as SGHVS and CDR2 as FNYEAQ.

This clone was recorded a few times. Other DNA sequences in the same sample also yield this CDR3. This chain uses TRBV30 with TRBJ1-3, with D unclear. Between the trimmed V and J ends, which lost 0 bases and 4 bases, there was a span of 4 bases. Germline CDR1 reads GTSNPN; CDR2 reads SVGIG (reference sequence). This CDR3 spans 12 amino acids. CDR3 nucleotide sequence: TGTGCCTGGAGTGTACTAGGAAACACCATATATTTT. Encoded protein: CAWSVLGNTIYF.

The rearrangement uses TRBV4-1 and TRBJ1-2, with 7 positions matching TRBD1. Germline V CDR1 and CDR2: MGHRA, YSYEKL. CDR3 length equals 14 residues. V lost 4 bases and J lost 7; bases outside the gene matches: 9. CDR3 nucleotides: TGCGCCAGCAGCCGCGGAGACAGGGACTCTGGCTACACCTTC. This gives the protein CASSRGDRDSGYTF.

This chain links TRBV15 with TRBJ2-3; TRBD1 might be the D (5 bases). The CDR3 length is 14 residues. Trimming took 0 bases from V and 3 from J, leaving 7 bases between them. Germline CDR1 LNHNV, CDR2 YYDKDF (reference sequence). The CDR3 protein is CATSRDRGTDTQYF. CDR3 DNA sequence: TGTGCCACCAGCAGAGATAGGGGAACAGATACGCAGTATTTT.

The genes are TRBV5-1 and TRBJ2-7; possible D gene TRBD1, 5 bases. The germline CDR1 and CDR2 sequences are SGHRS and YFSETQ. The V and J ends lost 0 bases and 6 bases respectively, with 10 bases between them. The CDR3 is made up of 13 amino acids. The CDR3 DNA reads TGCGCCAGCAGCTTGGCCTTGGGGCTCGAGCAGTACTTC. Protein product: CASSLALGLEQYF.

The CDR3 DNA follows: TGCAGTGCTAGTGGGGGGATCGAGCAGTACTTC. It encodes CSASGGIEQYF. V and J are TRBV20-1 and TRBJ2-7, with a tentative D call TRBD2 (6 bases). Trimming cost V 3 bases and J 6 bases, with 9 bases left between them. Germline loops: CDR1 DFQATT, CDR2 SNEGSKA (reference sequence). This CDR3 has 11 residues.

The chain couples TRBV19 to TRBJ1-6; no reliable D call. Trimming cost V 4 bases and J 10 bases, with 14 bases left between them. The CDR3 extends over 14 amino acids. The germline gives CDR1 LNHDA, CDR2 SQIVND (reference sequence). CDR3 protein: CASSTGVSASPLHF. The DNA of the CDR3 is TGTGCCAGTAGTACCGGGGTATCCGCCTCACCCCTCCACTTT.

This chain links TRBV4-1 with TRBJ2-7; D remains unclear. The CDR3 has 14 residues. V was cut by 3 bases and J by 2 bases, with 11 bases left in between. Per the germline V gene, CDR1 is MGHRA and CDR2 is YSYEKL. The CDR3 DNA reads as TGCGCCAGCAGCCACGGTTCCGGAGCCTACGAGCAGTACTTC. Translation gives CASSHGSGAYEQYF.

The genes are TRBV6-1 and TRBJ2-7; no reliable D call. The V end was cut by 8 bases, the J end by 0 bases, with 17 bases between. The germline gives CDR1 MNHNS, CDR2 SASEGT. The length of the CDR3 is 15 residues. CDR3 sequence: CASVPHTVTSYEQYF. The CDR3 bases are TGTGCCAGCGTTCCCCATACAGTTACCTCCTACGAGCAGTACTTC.

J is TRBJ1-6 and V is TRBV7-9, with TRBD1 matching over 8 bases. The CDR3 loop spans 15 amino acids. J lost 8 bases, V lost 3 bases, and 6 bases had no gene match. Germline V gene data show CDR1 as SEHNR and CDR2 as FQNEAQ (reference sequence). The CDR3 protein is CASSFSDRAHSPLHF. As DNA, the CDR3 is TGTGCCAGCAGCTTTTCGGACAGGGCACATTCACCCCTCCACTTT.

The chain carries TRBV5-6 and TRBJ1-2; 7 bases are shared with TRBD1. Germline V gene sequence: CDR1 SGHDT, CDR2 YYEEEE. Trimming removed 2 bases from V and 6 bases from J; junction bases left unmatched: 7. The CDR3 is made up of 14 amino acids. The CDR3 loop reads CASSFGTAPDGYTF. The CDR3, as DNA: TGTGCCAGCAGCTTCGGGACAGCCCCTGATGGCTACACCTTC.

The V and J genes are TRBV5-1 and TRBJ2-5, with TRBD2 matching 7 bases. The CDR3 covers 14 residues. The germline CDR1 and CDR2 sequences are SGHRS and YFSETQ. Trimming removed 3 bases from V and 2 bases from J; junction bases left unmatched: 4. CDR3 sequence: CASSSGLVQETQYF. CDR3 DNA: TGCGCCAGCAGCTCCGGACTAGTACAAGAGACCCAGTACTTC.

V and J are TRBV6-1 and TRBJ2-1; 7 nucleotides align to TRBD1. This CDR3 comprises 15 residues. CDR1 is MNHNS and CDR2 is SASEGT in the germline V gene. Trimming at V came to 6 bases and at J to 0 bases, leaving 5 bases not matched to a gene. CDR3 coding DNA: TGTGCCAGCAGAATCTCAGGGGGCTCCTACAATGAGCAGTTCTTC. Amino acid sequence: CASRISGGSYNEQFF.

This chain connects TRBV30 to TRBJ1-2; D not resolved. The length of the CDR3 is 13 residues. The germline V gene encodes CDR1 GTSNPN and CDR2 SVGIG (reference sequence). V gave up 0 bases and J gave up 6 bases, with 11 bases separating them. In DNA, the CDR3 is TGTGCCTGGAGTGTACGAGGGCTCAATGGCTACACCTTC. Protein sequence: CAWSVRGLNGYTF.

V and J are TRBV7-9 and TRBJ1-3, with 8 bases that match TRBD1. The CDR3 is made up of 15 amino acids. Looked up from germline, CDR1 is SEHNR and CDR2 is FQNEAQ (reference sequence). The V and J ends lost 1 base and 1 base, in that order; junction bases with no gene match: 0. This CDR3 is CASSLDRGSGNTIYF. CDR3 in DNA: TGTGCCAGCAGCTTAGACAGGGGGTCTGGAAACACCATATATTTT.

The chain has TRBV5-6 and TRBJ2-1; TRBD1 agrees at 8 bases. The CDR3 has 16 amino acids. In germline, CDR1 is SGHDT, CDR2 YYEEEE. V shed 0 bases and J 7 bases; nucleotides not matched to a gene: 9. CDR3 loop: CASSLEQGAVNNEQFF. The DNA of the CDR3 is TGTGCCAGCAGCTTGGAGCAGGGGGCGGTAAATAATGAGCAGTTCTTC.

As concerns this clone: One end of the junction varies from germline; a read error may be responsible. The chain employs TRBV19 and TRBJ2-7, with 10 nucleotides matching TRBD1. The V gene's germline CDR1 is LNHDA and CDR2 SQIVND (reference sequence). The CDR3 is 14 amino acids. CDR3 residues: CASKNGDRGHEQYF. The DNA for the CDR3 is TGTGCAAGTAAAAACGGGGACAGGGGCCACGAGCAGTACTTC.

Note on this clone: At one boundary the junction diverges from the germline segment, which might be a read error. CDR3 region: CSARIGMAW. In nucleotides, the CDR3 is TGCAGTGCTAGAATCGGGATGGCGTGG. V is TRBV20-1 and J is TRBJ1-6; D is unclear. Looked up from germline, CDR1 is DFQATT and CDR2 is SNEGSKA (reference sequence). The length of the CDR3 is 9 residues.

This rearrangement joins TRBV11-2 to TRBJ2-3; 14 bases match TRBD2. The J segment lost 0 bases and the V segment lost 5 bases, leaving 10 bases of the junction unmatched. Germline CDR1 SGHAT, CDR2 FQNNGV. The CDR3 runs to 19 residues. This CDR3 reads CASSRLGLAGDTSTDTQYF. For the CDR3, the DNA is TGTGCCAGCAGCCGACTGGGACTAGCGGGGGATACTAGCACAGATACGCAGTATTTT.

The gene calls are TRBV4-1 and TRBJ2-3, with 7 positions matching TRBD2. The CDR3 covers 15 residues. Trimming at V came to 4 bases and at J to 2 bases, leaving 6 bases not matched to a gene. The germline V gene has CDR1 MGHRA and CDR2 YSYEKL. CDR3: CASSLLADTTDTQYF. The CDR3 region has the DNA TGCGCCAGCAGCCTCCTAGCGGATACCACAGATACGCAGTATTTT.

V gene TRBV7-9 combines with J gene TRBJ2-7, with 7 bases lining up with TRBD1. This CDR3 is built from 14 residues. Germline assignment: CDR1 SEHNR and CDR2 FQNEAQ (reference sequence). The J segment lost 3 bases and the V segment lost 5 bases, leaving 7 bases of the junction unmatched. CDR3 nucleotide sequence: TGTGCCAGCAGCACCTCTAGGACAGGCTACGAGCAGTACTTC. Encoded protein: CASSTSRTGYEQYF.